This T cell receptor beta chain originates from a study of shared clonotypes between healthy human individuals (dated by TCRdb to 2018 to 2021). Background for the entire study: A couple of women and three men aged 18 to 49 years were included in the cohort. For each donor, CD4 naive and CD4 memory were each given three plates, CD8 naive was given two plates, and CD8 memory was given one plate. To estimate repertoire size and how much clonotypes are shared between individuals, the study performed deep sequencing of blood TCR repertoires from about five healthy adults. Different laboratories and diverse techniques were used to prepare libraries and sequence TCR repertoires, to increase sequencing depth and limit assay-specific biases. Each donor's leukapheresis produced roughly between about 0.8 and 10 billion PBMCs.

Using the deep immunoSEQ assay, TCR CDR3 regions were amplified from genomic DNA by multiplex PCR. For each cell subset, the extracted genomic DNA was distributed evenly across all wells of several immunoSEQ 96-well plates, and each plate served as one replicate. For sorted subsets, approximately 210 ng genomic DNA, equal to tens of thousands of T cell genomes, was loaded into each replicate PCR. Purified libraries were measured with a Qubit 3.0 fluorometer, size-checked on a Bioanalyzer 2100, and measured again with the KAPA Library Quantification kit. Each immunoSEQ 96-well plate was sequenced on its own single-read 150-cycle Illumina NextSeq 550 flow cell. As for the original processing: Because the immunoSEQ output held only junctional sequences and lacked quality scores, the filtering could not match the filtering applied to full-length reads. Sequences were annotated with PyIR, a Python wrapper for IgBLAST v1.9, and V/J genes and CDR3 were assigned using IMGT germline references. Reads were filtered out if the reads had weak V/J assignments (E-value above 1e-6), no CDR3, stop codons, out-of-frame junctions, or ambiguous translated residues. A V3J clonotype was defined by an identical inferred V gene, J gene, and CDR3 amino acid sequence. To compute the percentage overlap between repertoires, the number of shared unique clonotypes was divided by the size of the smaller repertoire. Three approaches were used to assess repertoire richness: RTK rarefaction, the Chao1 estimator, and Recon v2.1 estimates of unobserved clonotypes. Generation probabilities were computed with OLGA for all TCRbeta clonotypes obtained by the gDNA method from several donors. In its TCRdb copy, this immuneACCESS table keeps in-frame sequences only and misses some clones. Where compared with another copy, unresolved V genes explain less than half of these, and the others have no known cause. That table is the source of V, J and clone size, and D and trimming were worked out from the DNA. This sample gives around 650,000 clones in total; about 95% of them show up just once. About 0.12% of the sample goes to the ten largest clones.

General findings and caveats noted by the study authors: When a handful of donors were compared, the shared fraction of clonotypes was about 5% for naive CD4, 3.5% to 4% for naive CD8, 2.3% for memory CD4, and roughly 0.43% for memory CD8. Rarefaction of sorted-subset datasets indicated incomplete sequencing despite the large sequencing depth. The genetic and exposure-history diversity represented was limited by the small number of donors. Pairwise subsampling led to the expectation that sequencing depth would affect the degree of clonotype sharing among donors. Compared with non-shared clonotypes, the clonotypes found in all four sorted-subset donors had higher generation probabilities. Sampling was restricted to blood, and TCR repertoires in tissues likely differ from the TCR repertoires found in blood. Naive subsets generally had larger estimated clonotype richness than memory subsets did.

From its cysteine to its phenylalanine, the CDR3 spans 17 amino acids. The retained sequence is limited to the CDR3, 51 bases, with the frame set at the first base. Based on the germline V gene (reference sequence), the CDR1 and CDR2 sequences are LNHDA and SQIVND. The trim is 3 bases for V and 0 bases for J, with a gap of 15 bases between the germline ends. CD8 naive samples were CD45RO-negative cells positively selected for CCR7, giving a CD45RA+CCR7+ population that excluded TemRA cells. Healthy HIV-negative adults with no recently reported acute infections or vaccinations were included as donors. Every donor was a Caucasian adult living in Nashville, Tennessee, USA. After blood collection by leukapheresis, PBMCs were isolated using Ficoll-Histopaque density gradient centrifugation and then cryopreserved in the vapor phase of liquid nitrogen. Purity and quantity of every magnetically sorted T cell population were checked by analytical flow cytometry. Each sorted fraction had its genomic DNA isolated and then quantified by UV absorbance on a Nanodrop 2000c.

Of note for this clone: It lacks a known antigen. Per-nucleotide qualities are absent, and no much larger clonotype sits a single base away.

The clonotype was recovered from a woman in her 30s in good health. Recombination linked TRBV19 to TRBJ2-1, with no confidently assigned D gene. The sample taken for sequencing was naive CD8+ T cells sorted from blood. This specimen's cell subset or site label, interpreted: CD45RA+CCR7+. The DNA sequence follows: TGTGCCAGTAGTATCCCCCCCGTTCGAAGCTCCTACAATGAGCAGTTCTTC. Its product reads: CASSIPPVRSSYNEQFF.